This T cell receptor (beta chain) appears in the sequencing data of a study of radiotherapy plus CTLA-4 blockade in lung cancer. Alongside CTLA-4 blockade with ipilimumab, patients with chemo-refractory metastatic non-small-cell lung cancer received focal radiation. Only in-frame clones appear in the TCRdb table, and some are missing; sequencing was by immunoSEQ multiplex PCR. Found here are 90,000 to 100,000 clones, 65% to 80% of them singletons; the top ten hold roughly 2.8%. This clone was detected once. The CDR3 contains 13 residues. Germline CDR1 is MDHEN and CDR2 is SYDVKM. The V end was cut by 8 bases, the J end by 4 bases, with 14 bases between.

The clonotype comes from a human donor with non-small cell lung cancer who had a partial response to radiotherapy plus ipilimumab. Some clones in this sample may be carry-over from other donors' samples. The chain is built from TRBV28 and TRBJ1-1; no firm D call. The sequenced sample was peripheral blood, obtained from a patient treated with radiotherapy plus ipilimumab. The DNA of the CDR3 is TGTGCCAGCCCAGGCACTTTCGGCACTGAAGCTTTCTTT. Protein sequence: CASPGTFGTEAFF.